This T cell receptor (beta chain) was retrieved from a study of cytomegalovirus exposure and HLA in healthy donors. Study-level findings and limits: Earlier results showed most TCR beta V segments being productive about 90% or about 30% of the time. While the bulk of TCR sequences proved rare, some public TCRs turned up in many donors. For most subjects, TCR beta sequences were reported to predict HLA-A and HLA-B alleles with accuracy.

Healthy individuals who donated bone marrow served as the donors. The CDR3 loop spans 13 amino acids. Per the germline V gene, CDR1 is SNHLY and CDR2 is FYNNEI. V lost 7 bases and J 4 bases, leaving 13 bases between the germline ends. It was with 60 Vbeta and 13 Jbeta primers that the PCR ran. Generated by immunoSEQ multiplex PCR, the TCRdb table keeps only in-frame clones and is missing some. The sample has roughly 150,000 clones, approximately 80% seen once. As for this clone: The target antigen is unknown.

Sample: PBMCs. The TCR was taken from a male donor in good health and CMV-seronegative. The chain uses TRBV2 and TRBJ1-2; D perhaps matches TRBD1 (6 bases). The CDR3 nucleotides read TGTGCCAGCACCGGGGGGGCGGCCTATGGCTACACCTTC. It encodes CASTGGAAYGYTF.